This TCR beta chain was identified in a study of T cell changes during pregnancy in multiple sclerosis. Clones were sequenced by immunoSEQ multiplex PCR, and TCRdb holds only the in-frame ones, with some missing. The sample records 50,000 to 55,000 clones, about 93% being singletons. The trim removed 5 bases at V and 8 bases at J, leaving 9 bases unmatched. Germline V CDR1 and CDR2: SQVTM, ANQGSEA. The CDR3 sequence is 14 residues long. The receptor was derived from a female donor with multiple sclerosis, enrolled in a pregnancy study. The V gene is TRBV29-1, the J gene TRBJ2-1; 10 bases line up with TRBD2. This specimen consisted of CD4+ T cells from peripheral blood mononuclear cells, obtained in the third trimester of pregnancy. The CDR3 nucleotides are TGCAGCGTTTATGGACTAGCGGCTCTCGATGAGCAGTTCTTC. Protein sequence: CSVYGLAALDEQFF.